Listed below are T cell receptor beta chains from one sample, sequenced in a study of OX40 agonist ivuxolimab in advanced cancers. Measured with immunoSEQ multiplex PCR; TCRdb has only the in-frame clones, and not every one. The sample shows more than 55,000 clones, around 85% of them seen only once. Sequencing used CD4+ or CD8+ T cells sorted from blood, obtained in a trial of the OX40 agonist ivuxolimab. The receptors were sampled from an adult with an advanced solid tumor such as melanoma, head and neck, liver or kidney cancer. Each CDR3 is given with its conserved first and last residue. Each record gives: D gene, clone size, V gene, CDR3 length, J gene, CDR3 protein, CDR3 DNA. A D gene is named only where the DNA matches it firmly. Not every row has a clone size; where given, it reads once, few, many or a size class.

d_gene: .
abundance: .
v_gene: TRBV7-3
len: 16
j_gene: TRBJ2-2
CDR3aa: CASSLISGTNTGELFF
CDR3nt: TGTGCCAGCAGCTTAATCTCGGGAACGAACACCGGGGAGCTGTTTTTT

d_gene: .
abundance: few
v_gene: TRBV27
len: 13
j_gene: TRBJ1-6
CDR3aa: CASSLNPYSPLHF
CDR3nt: TGTGCCAGCAGTTTAAACCCGTATTCACCCCTCCACTTT

d_gene: .
abundance: .
v_gene: TRBV4-1
len: 14
j_gene: TRBJ2-5
CDR3aa: CASSHSQTGETQYF
CDR3nt: TGCGCCAGCAGCCACTCGCAGACGGGAGAGACCCAGTACTTC

d_gene: .
abundance: .
v_gene: TRBV7-7
len: 15
j_gene: TRBJ2-1
CDR3aa: CASSLWAGVGNEQFF
CDR3nt: TGTGCTAGCAGCTTGTGGGCAGGGGTAGGGAATGAGCAGTTCTTC

d_gene: .
abundance: .
v_gene: TRBV9
len: 13
j_gene: TRBJ2-2
CDR3aa: CASSGDDTGELFF
CDR3nt: TGTGCCAGCAGCGGGGATGACACCGGGGAGCTGTTTTTT

d_gene: TRBD1
abundance: .
v_gene: TRBV6-1
len: 10
j_gene: TRBJ2-4
CDR3aa: CASPGQGEYF
CDR3nt: TGTGCCAGCCCGGGACAGGGCGAATACTTC

d_gene: .
abundance: .
v_gene: TRBV5-4
len: 15
j_gene: TRBJ2-3
CDR3aa: CASSLVRASTDTQYF
CDR3nt: TGTGCCAGCAGCTTGGTTAGGGCTAGCACAGATACGCAGTATTTT

d_gene: .
abundance: .
v_gene: TRBV5-4
len: 14
j_gene: TRBJ1-1
CDR3aa: CASSLEAGYTEAFF
CDR3nt: TGTGCCAGCAGCTTGGAAGCAGGTTACACTGAAGCTTTCTTT

d_gene: .
abundance: .
v_gene: TRBV23-1
len: 16
j_gene: TRBJ2-1
CDR3aa: CASSHSGAGSYNEQFF
CDR3nt: TGCGCCAGCAGTCACTCGGGGGCAGGATCCTACAATGAGCAGTTCTTC

d_gene: TRBD2
abundance: .
v_gene: TRBV11-2
len: 19
j_gene: TRBJ2-4
CDR3aa: CASSLRKGPGLVAKNIQYF
CDR3nt: TGTGCCAGCAGCTTAAGGAAGGGCCCGGGACTAGTAGCCAAAAACATTCAGTACTTC

d_gene: TRBD1
abundance: .
v_gene: TRBV19
len: 16
j_gene: TRBJ1-1
CDR3aa: CASSRRQGARYTEAFF
CDR3nt: TGTGCCAGTAGTCGTAGACAGGGGGCTAGGTACACTGAAGCTTTCTTT

d_gene: TRBD1
abundance: .
v_gene: TRBV5-1
len: 14
j_gene: TRBJ2-1
CDR3aa: CASSTGTGSNEQFF
CDR3nt: TGCGCCAGCAGCACCGGGACAGGGTCCAATGAGCAGTTCTTC

d_gene: TRBD1
abundance: .
v_gene: TRBV7-9
len: 15
j_gene: TRBJ2-7
CDR3aa: CASSPDRGRIVEQYF
CDR3nt: TGTGCCAGCAGCCCGGACAGGGGGCGGATCGTCGAGCAGTACTTC

d_gene: TRBD2
abundance: .
v_gene: TRBV13
len: 17
j_gene: TRBJ2-5
CDR3aa: CASSPPASGRDQETQYF
CDR3nt: TGTGCCAGCAGCCCCCCAGCTAGCGGGAGGGATCAAGAGACCCAGTACTTC

d_gene: TRBD1
abundance: .
v_gene: TRBV6-6
len: 12
j_gene: TRBJ2-7
CDR3aa: CASSLQTGEQYF
CDR3nt: TGTGCCAGCAGTCTTCAGACAGGGGAGCAGTACTTC

d_gene: .
abundance: .
v_gene: TRBV7-2
len: 15
j_gene: TRBJ1-5
CDR3aa: CASSLVAGGNQPQHF
CDR3nt: TGTGCCAGCAGCTTAGTCGCCGGGGGCAATCAGCCCCAGCATTTT

d_gene: .
abundance: once
v_gene: TRBV7-2
len: 14
j_gene: TRBJ2-1
CDR3aa: CASRPGRNYNEQFF
CDR3nt: TGTGCCAGCAGGCCAGGGCGGAACTACAATGAGCAGTTCTTC

d_gene: .
abundance: few
v_gene: TRBV5-8
len: 14
j_gene: TRBJ1-5
CDR3aa: CASSFTHSNQPQHF
CDR3nt: TGTGCCAGCAGCTTCACACATAGCAATCAGCCCCAGCATTTT

d_gene: .
abundance: .
v_gene: TRBV2
len: 14
j_gene: TRBJ2-3
CDR3aa: CARSRQGFGDTQYF
CDR3nt: TGTGCCAGATCCCGCCAAGGGTTTGGAGATACGCAGTATTTT

d_gene: TRBD1
abundance: .
v_gene: TRBV19
len: 14
j_gene: TRBJ1-2
CDR3aa: CASKYGGQGIGYTF
CDR3nt: TGTGCCAGTAAATATGGAGGACAGGGGATTGGCTACACCTTC

d_gene: .
abundance: few
v_gene: TRBV9
len: 16
j_gene: TRBJ2-1
CDR3aa: CASSVAGSSSYNEQFF
CDR3nt: TGTGCCAGCAGCGTAGCAGGGTCCAGCTCCTACAATGAGCAGTTCTTC

d_gene: .
abundance: few
v_gene: TRBV5-4
len: 14
j_gene: TRBJ1-1
CDR3aa: CASSLRGPMVEAFF
CDR3nt: TGTGCCAGCAGCTTGAGGGGACCTATGGTTGAAGCTTTCTTT

d_gene: .
abundance: .
v_gene: TRBV4-1
len: 15
j_gene: TRBJ1-4
CDR3aa: CASSQDSYGPEKLFF
CDR3nt: TGCGCCAGCAGCCAAGATTCTTACGGACCTGAAAAACTGTTTTTT

d_gene: .
abundance: .
v_gene: TRBV2
len: 13
j_gene: TRBJ2-7
CDR3aa: CASTGGVPYEQYF
CDR3nt: TGTGCCAGCACTGGCGGGGTCCCCTACGAGCAGTACTTC

d_gene: TRBD2
abundance: .
v_gene: TRBV5-4
len: 16
j_gene: TRBJ2-3
CDR3aa: CASSLGASGGTDTQYF
CDR3nt: TGTGCCAGCAGCTTGGGGGCTAGCGGGGGCACAGATACGCAGTATTTT

d_gene: .
abundance: .
v_gene: TRBV6-7
len: 13
j_gene: TRBJ2-7
CDR3aa: CASSPSLSYEQYF
CDR3nt: TGTGCCAGCAGCCCTTCACTTTCCTACGAGCAGTACTTC

d_gene: .
abundance: .
v_gene: TRBV5-5
len: 14
j_gene: TRBJ2-7
CDR3aa: CASSLAAGAGEQYF
CDR3nt: TGTGCCAGCAGCTTGGCCGCAGGGGCCGGGGAGCAGTACTTC

d_gene: .
abundance: .
v_gene: TRBV5-5
len: 15
j_gene: TRBJ2-1
CDR3aa: CASSLWDSLYNEQFF
CDR3nt: TGTGCCAGCAGCTTGTGGGACTCCCTGTACAATGAGCAGTTCTTC

d_gene: .
abundance: .
v_gene: TRBV4-3
len: 16
j_gene: TRBJ2-6
CDR3aa: CASSQEGGTGANVLTF
CDR3nt: TGCGCCAGCAGCCAAGAAGGAGGTACTGGGGCCAACGTCCTGACTTTC

d_gene: TRBD1
abundance: once
v_gene: TRBV30
len: 15
j_gene: TRBJ2-5
CDR3aa: CAWSEGAGVGETQYF
CDR3nt: TGTGCCTGGAGCGAGGGGGCAGGAGTAGGGGAGACCCAGTACTTC

d_gene: .
abundance: .
v_gene: TRBV7-2
len: 14
j_gene: TRBJ1-2
CDR3aa: CAITRTATLDGYTF
CDR3nt: TGTGCCATCACGAGGACAGCTACGCTAGATGGCTACACCTTC

d_gene: TRBD2
abundance: .
v_gene: TRBV18
len: 15
j_gene: TRBJ2-1
CDR3aa: CASSPSGLAGGASVF
CDR3nt: TGTGCCAGCTCACCCTCCGGACTAGCGGGGGGGGCTTCGGTCTTC

d_gene: .
abundance: .
v_gene: TRBV7-2
len: 13
j_gene: TRBJ2-5
CDR3aa: CASSPIREETQYF
CDR3nt: TGTGCCAGCAGCCCTATACGGGAAGAGACCCAGTACTTC

d_gene: TRBD1
abundance: .
v_gene: TRBV6-1
len: 14
j_gene: TRBJ1-6
CDR3aa: CASERGQNNSPLHF
CDR3nt: TGTGCCTCCGAGCGGGGACAGAATAATTCACCCCTCCACTTT

d_gene: TRBD1
abundance: .
v_gene: TRBV10-3
len: 14
j_gene: TRBJ1-4
CDR3aa: CAISEPGGDEKLFF
CDR3nt: TGTGCCATCAGTGAGCCAGGGGGTGATGAAAAACTGTTTTTT

d_gene: .
abundance: .
v_gene: TRBV11-2
len: 16
j_gene: TRBJ2-1
CDR3aa: CASSLGSGATYNEQFF
CDR3nt: TGTGCCAGCAGCTTAGGGTCGGGCGCCACCTACAATGAGCAGTTCTTC

d_gene: TRBD1
abundance: .
v_gene: TRBV10-3
len: 17
j_gene: TRBJ2-2
CDR3aa: CAISERQGALDTGELFF
CDR3nt: TGTGCCATCAGTGAGAGGCAGGGGGCATTGGACACCGGGGAGCTGTTTTTT

d_gene: TRBD1
abundance: .
v_gene: TRBV11-2
len: 15
j_gene: TRBJ1-4
CDR3aa: CASSFWTGGTEKLFF
CDR3nt: TGTGCCAGCAGCTTTTGGACAGGGGGGACGGAAAAACTGTTTTTT

d_gene: .
abundance: .
v_gene: TRBV15
len: 16
j_gene: TRBJ2-1
CDR3aa: CATSTRPLPSYNEQFF
CDR3nt: TGTGCCACCAGCACCAGACCCTTGCCGTCCTACAATGAGCAGTTCTTC

d_gene: TRBD2
abundance: .
v_gene: TRBV9
len: 18
j_gene: TRBJ2-1
CDR3aa: CASSAAHSGRATYNEQFF
CDR3nt: TGTGCCAGCAGCGCGGCCCACAGCGGGAGGGCCACCTACAATGAGCAGTTCTTC

d_gene: TRBD1
abundance: .
v_gene: TRBV6-1
len: 19
j_gene: TRBJ1-5
CDR3aa: CASSEQGQGAADSNQPQHF
CDR3nt: TGTGCCAGCAGTGAACAGGGACAGGGGGCGGCGGATAGCAATCAGCCCCAGCATTTT

d_gene: .
abundance: .
v_gene: TRBV7-6
len: 13
j_gene: TRBJ2-2
CDR3aa: CASSLGHTGELFF
CDR3nt: TGTGCCAGCAGCTTAGGGCATACCGGGGAGCTGTTTTTT

d_gene: .
abundance: .
v_gene: TRBV18
len: 16
j_gene: TRBJ1-3
CDR3aa: CASSRSPLDRGNTIYF
CDR3nt: TGTGCCAGCTCACGCTCCCCTTTGGACCGTGGAAACACCATATATTTT

d_gene: TRBD1
abundance: once
v_gene: TRBV30
len: 13
j_gene: TRBJ2-7
CDR3aa: CAREEAGGGEQYF
CDR3nt: TGTGCCCGCGAGGAAGCAGGGGGCGGCGAGCAGTACTTC

d_gene: TRBD1
abundance: .
v_gene: TRBV18
len: 14
j_gene: TRBJ2-5
CDR3aa: CASSSLGQGETQYF
CDR3nt: TGTGCCAGCTCATCGCTTGGACAGGGGGAGACCCAGTACTTC

d_gene: .
abundance: .
v_gene: TRBV6-5
len: 14
j_gene: TRBJ2-1
CDR3aa: CASRGGQSYNEQFF
CDR3nt: TGTGCCAGCAGGGGAGGACAATCCTACAATGAGCAGTTCTTC